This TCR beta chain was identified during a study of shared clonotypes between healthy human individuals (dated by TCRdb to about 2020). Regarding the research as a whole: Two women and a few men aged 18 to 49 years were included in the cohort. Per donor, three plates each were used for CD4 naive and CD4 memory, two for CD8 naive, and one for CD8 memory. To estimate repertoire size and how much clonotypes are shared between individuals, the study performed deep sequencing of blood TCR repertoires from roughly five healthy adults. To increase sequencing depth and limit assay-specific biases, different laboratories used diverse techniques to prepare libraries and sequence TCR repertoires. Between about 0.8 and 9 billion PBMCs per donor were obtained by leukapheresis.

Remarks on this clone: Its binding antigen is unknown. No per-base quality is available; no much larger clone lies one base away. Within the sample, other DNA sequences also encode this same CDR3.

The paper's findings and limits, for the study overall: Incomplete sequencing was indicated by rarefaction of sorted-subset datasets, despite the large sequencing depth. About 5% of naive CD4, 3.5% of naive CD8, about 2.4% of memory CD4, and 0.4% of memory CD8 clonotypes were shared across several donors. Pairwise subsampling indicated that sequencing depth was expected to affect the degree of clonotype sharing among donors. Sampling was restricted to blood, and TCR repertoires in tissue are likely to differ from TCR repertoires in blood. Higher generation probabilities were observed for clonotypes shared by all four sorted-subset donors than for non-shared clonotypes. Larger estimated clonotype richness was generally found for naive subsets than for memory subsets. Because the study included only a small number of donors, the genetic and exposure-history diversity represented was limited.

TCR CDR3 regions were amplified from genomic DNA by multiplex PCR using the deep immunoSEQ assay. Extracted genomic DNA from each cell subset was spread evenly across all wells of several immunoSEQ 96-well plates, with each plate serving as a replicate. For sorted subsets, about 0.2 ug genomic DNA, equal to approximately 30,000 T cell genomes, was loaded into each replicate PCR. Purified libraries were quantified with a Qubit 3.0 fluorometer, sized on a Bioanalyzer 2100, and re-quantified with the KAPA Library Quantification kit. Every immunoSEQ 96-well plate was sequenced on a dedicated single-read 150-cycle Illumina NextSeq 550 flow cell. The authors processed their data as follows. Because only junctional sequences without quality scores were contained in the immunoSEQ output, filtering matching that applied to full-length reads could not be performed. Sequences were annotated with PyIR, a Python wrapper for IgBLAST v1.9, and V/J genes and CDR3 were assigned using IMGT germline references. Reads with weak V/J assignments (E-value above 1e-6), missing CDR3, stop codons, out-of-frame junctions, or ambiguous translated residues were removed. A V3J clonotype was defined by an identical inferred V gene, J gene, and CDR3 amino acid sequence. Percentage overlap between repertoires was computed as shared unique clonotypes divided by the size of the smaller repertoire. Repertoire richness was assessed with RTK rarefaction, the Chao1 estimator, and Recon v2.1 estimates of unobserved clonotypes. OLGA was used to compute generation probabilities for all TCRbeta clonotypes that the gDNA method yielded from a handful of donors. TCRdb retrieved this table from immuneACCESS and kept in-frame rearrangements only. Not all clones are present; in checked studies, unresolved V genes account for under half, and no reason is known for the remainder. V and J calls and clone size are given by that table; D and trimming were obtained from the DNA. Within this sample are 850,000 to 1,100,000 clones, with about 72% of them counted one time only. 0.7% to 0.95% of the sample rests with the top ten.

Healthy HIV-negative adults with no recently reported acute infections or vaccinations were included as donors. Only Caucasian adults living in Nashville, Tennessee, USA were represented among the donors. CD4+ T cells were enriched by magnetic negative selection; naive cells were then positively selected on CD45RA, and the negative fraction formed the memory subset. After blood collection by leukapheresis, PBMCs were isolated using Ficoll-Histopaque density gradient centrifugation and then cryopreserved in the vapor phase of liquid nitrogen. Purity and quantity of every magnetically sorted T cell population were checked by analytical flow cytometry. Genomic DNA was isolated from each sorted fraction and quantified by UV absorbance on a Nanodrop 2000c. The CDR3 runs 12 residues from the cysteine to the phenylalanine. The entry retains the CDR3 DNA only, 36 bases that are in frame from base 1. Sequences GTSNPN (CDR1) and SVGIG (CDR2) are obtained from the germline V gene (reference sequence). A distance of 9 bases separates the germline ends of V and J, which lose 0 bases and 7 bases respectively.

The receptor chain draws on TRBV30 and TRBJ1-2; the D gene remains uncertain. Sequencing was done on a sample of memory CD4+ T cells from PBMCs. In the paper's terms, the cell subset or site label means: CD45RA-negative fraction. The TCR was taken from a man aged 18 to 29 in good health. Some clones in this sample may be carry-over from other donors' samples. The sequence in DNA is TGTGCCTGGAGTGTCCCGGGCGGTGGCTACACCTTC. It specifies CAWSVPGGGYTF. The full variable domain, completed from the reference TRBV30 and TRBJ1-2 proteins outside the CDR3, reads SQTIHQWPATLVQPVGSPLSLECTVEGTSNPNLYWYRQAAGRGLQLLFYSVGIGQISSEVPQNLSASRPQDRQFILSSKKLLLSDSGFYLCAWSVPGGGYTFGSGTRLTVV.